The present T cell receptor (beta chain) was sequenced within a study of molecular identifiers for immune sequencing clone quantification. Between the trimmed V and J ends, which lost 5 bases and 7 bases, there was a span of 11 bases. This CDR3 comprises 13 residues. Germline-derived CDR1 and CDR2 are SEHNR and FQNEAQ (reference sequence). TCRdb re-analysed the PCR reads in MiXCR, keeping a single row per CDR3 protein. This table has around 320,000 distinct CDR3 sequences, roughly a quarter appearing once. This TCR derives from a human donor in good health. Some libraries in this study had Jurkat cell RNA spiked in. V is TRBV7-9 and J is TRBJ2-2, with unresolved D. Sequencing input: naive CD8+ T cells from blood, with Jurkat cell RNA spiked in. Subset given: FACS-sorted CD8+CD4-CCR7+CD45RA+ naive T cells. CDR3 nucleotide sequence: TGTGCCAGCAGCCTCCCGGGCTACGGGGAGCTGTTTTTT. Amino acids: CASSLPGYGELFF.